This TCR beta chain came from a study of blood T cell repertoires in COVID-19. Study background: Some COVID-19 samples were acute and others convalescent; all came from the United States, Italy and Spain.

The CDR3 consists of 13 residues. CDR1 and CDR2 from the germline V gene are SNHLY and FYNNEI. The ends were cut back, 7 bases at V and 4 bases at J, with 11 bases in the middle. Before being deemed recovered, Cohort 3 donors had two negative PCRs, clearance, or symptom resolution. Methods used by the authors: Estimation of nucleated cell counts relied on the amplification of reference gene primers. The method was immunoSEQ multiplex PCR; TCRdb's version includes in-frame clones alone and lacks a portion of them. The V and J calls and clone size were taken over from that table, and D and trimming were inferred from the DNA. The table has about 220,000 clones, 84% seen once; the top ten hold approximately 6.8%.

Sample: PBMCs or T cells enriched from blood (not recorded which). V is TRBV2 and J is TRBJ2-1, with TRBD1 as a possible D gene (6 bases). This receptor was taken from a woman aged 40 to 55 who had recovered from COVID-19. CDR3 in DNA: TGTGCCAGCATTCAGGGGTCTTACAATGAGCAGTTCTTC. It encodes CASIQGSYNEQFF.